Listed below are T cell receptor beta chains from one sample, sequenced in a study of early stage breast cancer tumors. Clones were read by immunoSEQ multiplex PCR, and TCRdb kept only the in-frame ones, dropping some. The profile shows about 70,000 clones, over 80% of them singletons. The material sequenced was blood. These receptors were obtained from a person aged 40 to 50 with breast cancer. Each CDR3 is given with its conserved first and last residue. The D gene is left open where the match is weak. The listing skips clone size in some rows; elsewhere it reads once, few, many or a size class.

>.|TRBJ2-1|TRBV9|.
CASRPSGSSYNEQFF
TGTGCCAGCAGGCCAAGCGGAAGCTCCTACAATGAGCAGTTCTTC
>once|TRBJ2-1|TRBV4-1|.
CASSQVDLISYNEQFF
TGCGCCAGCAGCCAGGTCGACTTAATCTCCTACAATGAGCAGTTCTTC
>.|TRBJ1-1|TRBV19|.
CASTYIWAGREAFF
TGTGCCAGTACTTATATATGGGCAGGACGTGAAGCTTTCTTT
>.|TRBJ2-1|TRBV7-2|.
CASSFNAGPSLGDEQFF
TGTGCCAGCAGCTTTAATGCCGGGCCCAGTTTGGGCGATGAGCAGTTCTTC
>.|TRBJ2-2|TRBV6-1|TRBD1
CATILTGGAGELFF
TGTGCCACAATCCTGACAGGGGGCGCCGGGGAGCTGTTTTTT
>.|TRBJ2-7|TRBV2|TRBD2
CASIPSAGAYEQYF
TGTGCCAGCATCCCGAGCGCGGGAGCCTACGAGCAGTACTTC
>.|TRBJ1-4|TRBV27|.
CASRRRGSTNEKLFF
TGTGCCAGCAGAAGAAGGGGCTCTACTAATGAAAAACTGTTTTTT
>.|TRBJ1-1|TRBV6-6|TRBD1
CASSYQGGGLNTEAFF
TGTGCCAGCAGTTACCAGGGGGGGGGTTTGAACACTGAAGCTTTCTTT
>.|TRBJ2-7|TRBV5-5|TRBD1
CASRTGGTPLIEQYF
TGTGCCAGCAGAACAGGGGGTACTCCTCTTATCGAGCAGTACTTC
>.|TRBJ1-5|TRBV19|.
CASSMGRQRGDQPQHF
TGTGCCAGTAGTATGGGGAGACAGAGAGGTGATCAGCCCCAGCATTTT
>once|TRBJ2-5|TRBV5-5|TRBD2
CASSQREGGETQYF
TGTGCCAGCAGCCAGCGGGAGGGCGGGGAGACCCAGTACTTC
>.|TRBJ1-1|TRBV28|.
CASSLHQGNTEAFF
TGTGCCAGCAGTTTACACCAGGGAAACACTGAAGCTTTCTTT
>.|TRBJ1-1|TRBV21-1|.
CASSIRGAFF
TGTGCCAGCAGCATCAGGGGGGCTTTCTTT
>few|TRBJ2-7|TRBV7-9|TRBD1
CASSFGTGLYEQYF
TGTGCCAGCAGCTTCGGGACAGGGCTCTACGAGCAGTACTTC
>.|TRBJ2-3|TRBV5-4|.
CASSSGLAGTDTQYF
TGTGCCAGCAGCTCCGGACTGGCTGGCACAGATACGCAGTATTTT
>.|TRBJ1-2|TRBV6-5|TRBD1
CASSAPGQGGSGYTF
TGTGCCAGCAGTGCCCCGGGACAGGGAGGGAGCGGCTACACCTTC
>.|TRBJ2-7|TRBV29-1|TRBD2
CSGGDYTSEGEQYF
TGCAGCGGTGGGGACTATACCTCTGAAGGAGAGCAGTACTTC
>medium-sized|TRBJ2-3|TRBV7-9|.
CASSFPRQARSTDTQYF
TGTGCCAGCAGCTTCCCAAGACAGGCCCGGAGCACAGATACGCAGTATTTT
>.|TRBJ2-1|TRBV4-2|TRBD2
CASSQSPLAGGILSSYNEQFF
TGTGCCAGCAGCCAATCCCCACTAGCGGGAGGAATCCTCAGCTCCTACAATGAGCAGTTCTTC
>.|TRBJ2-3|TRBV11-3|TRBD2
CASSLGAGEVDTQYF
TGTGCCAGCAGCTTAGGAGCGGGAGAGGTAGATACGCAGTATTTT
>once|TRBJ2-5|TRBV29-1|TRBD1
CSVSTGDETQYF
TGCAGCGTATCAACAGGGGATGAGACCCAGTACTTC
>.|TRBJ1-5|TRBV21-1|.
CASSKIWGKTPRNQPQHF
TGTGCCAGCAGCAAGATTTGGGGTAAGACCCCCCGGAATCAGCCCCAGCATTTT
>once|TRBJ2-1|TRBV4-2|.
CASSPMGDLSSYNEQFF
TGTGCCAGCAGCCCGATGGGGGACCTTAGCTCCTACAATGAGCAGTTCTTC
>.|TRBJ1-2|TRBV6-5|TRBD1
CASRPDRDSYRGTF
TGTGCCAGCAGACCCGACAGGGACTCCTATCGAGGTACCTTC
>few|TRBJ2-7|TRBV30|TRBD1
CAWSVRRQGTYEQYF
TGTGCCTGGAGTGTAAGGAGACAGGGGACCTACGAGCAGTACTTC
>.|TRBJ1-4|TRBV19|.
CASRGGTKENEKLFF
TGTGCCAGCCGAGGTGGGACGAAAGAAAATGAAAAACTGTTTTTT
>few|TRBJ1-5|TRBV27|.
CASSPRPHQPQHF
TGTGCCAGCAGTCCCCGGCCGCATCAGCCCCAGCATTTT
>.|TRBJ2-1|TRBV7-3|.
CASSLSPSGGYNEQFF
TGTGCCAGCAGCTTAAGTCCCAGCGGTGGGTACAATGAGCAGTTCTTC
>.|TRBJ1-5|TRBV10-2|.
CASSQDRYSNQPQHF
TGCGCCAGCAGTCAAGACAGGTATAGCAATCAGCCCCAGCATTTT
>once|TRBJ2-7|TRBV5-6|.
CASSLTGAAFEDEQYF
TGTGCCAGCAGCTTGACGGGAGCAGCGTTTGAAGACGAGCAGTACTTC
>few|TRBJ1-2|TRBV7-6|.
CASSLASPTVWVF
TGTGCCAGCAGCTTAGCAAGTCCGACAGTTTGGGTCTTC
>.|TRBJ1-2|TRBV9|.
CASSARGQSYGYTF
TGTGCCAGCAGCGCTCGAGGACAGTCCTATGGCTACACCTTC
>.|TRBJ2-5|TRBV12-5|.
CASGLQVGETQYF
TGTGCTAGTGGCCTACAGGTGGGAGAGACCCAGTACTTC
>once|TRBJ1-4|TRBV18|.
CASSRSGIATNEKLFF
TGTGCCAGCTCACGCTCGGGCATTGCAACTAATGAAAAACTGTTTTTT
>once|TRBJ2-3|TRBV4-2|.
CASSQDIPGQGTDTQYF
TGTGCCAGCAGCCAAGATATTCCAGGGCAGGGCACAGATACGCAGTATTTT
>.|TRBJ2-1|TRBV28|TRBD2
CASRLAGGRSEQFF
TGTGCCAGCAGGCTAGCGGGAGGGCGTAGTGAGCAGTTCTTC
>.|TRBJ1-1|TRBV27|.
CATSSEGTNTEAFF
TGTGCCACTAGTTCAGAAGGGACCAACACTGAAGCTTTCTTT
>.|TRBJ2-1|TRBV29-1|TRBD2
CSVTSGYNEQFF
TGCAGCGTGACTAGCGGGTACAATGAGCAGTTCTTC
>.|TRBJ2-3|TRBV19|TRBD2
CASSMSSGSGDTQYF
TGTGCCAGTAGTATGTCTAGCGGGAGTGGAGATACGCAGTATTTT
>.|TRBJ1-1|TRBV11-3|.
CASSRQYDTEAFF
TGTGCCAGCAGCCGACAGTACGACACTGAAGCTTTCTTT
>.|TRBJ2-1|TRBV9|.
CASSVGSLSLFF
TGTGCCAGCAGCGTAGGGTCACTAAGTCTGTTCTTC
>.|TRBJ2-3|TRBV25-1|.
CASIEKGLDTQYF
TGTGCCAGCATAGAAAAAGGACTAGATACGCAGTATTTT